Below are 9 T cell receptor beta chains sequenced from a single sample in a study of blood T cell repertoires in COVID-19 (dated by TCRdb to the early 2020s). Libraries came from the immunoSEQ multiplex PCR assay. TCRdb took this table from immuneACCESS and kept in-frame rearrangements with V and J called. Such tables lack part of the clones; where checked against another copy, unresolved V genes explain under half of the gap, and the rest is unexplained. The sample has around 200,000 clones on record, around 83% of them singletons. The ten largest clonotypes hold roughly 2.9% of the sample. The sample consisted of peripheral blood. These receptors came from a man between 45 and 60 years old with active or convalescent COVID-19.

The chain couples TRBV24-1 to TRBJ1-1, with D maybe TRBD1 (5 bases). CDR3 length: 14 amino acids. Germline V gene data show CDR1 as KGHDR and CDR2 as SFDVKD. Trimming removed 3 bases from V and 8 bases from J, with 15 bases in between. CDR3 coding DNA: TGTGCCACCAGTGATGGGGGGGGACGGTCCGAAGCTTTCTTT. Amino acids: CATSDGGGRSEAFF.

The chain carries TRBV15 and TRBJ1-4, with D perhaps matching TRBD1 (6 bases). The CDR3 contains 15 residues. Germline loops: CDR1 LNHNV, CDR2 YYDKDF (reference sequence). Trimming removed 5 bases from V and 7 bases from J, with 17 bases in between. CDR3 DNA sequence: TGTGCCACCAGCTTCCGACAGGACGAAGGTGAAAAACTGTTTTTT. As protein: CATSFRQDEGEKLFF.

The chain carries TRBV7-8 and TRBJ1-6; 9 bases line up with TRBD1. The CDR3 runs to 15 residues. The germline V gene encodes CDR1 SGHVS and CDR2 FQNEAQ. The J segment lost 7 bases and the V segment lost 5 bases, leaving 6 bases of the junction unmatched. The CDR3 nucleotides are TGTGCCAGCAGCCCCCGGGACAGGGAGAATTCACCCCTCCACTTT. Protein: CASSPRDRENSPLHF.

The chain carries TRBV7-8 and TRBJ2-7; 9 positions match TRBD2. Germline V gives CDR1 SGHVS, CDR2 FQNEAQ. V trimming: 1 base; J trimming: 4 bases; junction bases outside the gene matches: 5. The CDR3 sequence is 15 residues long. The CDR3 here is CASSLVAGVGYEQYF. The CDR3 nucleotides are TGTGCCAGCAGCTTAGTAGCGGGAGTAGGGTACGAGCAGTACTTC.

The CDR3 nucleotides read TGCAGTGGTGGAGGGGCGATGGATACGCAGTATTTT. It yields the protein CSGGGAMDTQYF. The rearrangement links TRBV29-1 to TRBJ2-3, with D perhaps TRBD2 (6 bases). The germline CDR1 and CDR2 sequences are SQVTM and ANQGSEA. The CDR3 sequence is 12 residues long.

This chain joins TRBV14 and TRBJ2-3; tentatively, D is TRBD2 (6 bases). CDR1 and CDR2 from the germline V gene are SGHDN and FVKESK. This CDR3 region has 14 residues. V was trimmed by 3 bases and J by 4 bases, leaving 11 bases between them. For the CDR3, the DNA is TGTGCCAGCAGCCAGGGACTTCCTCCAGATACGCAGTATTTT. Protein sequence: CASSQGLPPDTQYF.

V is TRBV5-8 and J is TRBJ2-3; 9 bases are shared with TRBD2. CDR3 length equals 16 residues. The J segment lost 1 base and the V segment lost 4 bases, leaving 7 bases of the junction unmatched. CDR1 is SGHTS and CDR2 is YDEGEE in the germline V gene. The CDR3 bases are TGTGCCAGCAGCCCACTTAGCGGGGGCCGCACAGATACGCAGTATTTT. It yields the protein CASSPLSGGRTDTQYF.

This chain uses TRBV5-4 with TRBJ1-4; tentative D call: TRBD1 (5 bases). Per germline, CDR1 SGHNT and CDR2 YYREEE (reference sequence). The CDR3 is made up of 15 amino acids. V lost 4 bases to trimming and J lost 0 bases, with 10 bases between them. The CDR3 coding sequence is TGTGCCAGCAGCATCCGACAGCCAACTAATGAAAAACTGTTTTTT. It encodes CASSIRQPTNEKLFF. The full variable domain, in which reference TRBV5-4 and TRBJ1-4 provide the parts outside the CDR3, is ETGVTQSPTHLIKTRGQQVTLRCSSQSGHNTVSWYQQALGQGPQFIFQYYREEENGRGNFPPRFSGLQFPNYSSELNVNALELDDSALYLCASSIRQPTNEKLFFGSGTQLSVL.

This clone showed up just a few times. The V gene is TRBV7-9, the J gene TRBJ1-2, with TRBD1 as a possible D gene (5 bases). CDR1 is SEHNR and CDR2 is FQNEAQ in the germline V gene (reference sequence). The CDR3 spans 13 residues. V was clipped by 4 bases and J by 7 bases, with 13 bases between them. In DNA, the CDR3 is TGTGCCAGCAGCTCCGGCGGGGGTAGTGGCTACACCTTC. This translates into CASSSGGGSGYTF.